This T cell receptor beta chain derives from a study of vaccination and CD4 T cells after COVID-19 (dated by TCRdb to the early 2020s). In terms of the full investigation: Convalescent patients had a positive SARS-CoV-2 result on nasal swab PCR, and of these patients, nine had mild disease and one had severe disease. The cultures were stimulated with overlapping spike peptide pools from SARS-CoV-2 and from the common cold coronaviruses HCoV-NL63, HCoV-OC43 and HCoV-229E. Each participant got two doses of either the Pfizer-BioNTech BNT162b2 vaccine (n=8) or the Moderna mRNA-1273 vaccine (n=2). In approximately ten COVID-19 convalescent patients and a few infection-naive healthy vaccine recipients, the spike-specific CD4+ TCR repertoire before mRNA vaccination was compared with the repertoire after mRNA vaccination. In the convalescent cohort there were six males and four females, among whom were two Hispanic individuals, seven Caucasians, two Asians and one multiracial person. Post-vaccine blood samples were obtained a median of about 70 days after the second vaccine dose, with a range of roughly 14 to 241 days. Three convalescent patients gave samples both early after vaccination (day 14) and late after vaccination (days 161 to 241). Control cultures used a CEFX viral epitope pool as positive control, an HIV-1 Nef peptide pool as negative control, or no peptide. Post-COVID blood samples from convalescent patients were collected a median of 101 days after diagnosis, with a range of roughly 35 to 180 days.

What this sample's time point label stands for: late sampling 161 to 241 days after vaccination in a few convalescent patients. The treatment or condition label corresponds to: approximately 9-day PBMC culture with coronavirus spike peptide pools or control peptides (ViraFEST assay). The ViraFEST assay, used in the study, expanded antigen-specific T cells with peptide pools and then identified the expanded clonotypes through TCR sequencing. Positive SARS-CoV-2 PCR tests in the convalescent patients dated from March to December 2020, before Alpha, Beta and Delta variants emerged in the United States. Each well held two million PBMCs cultured with around 10 ug/ml peptide pools in IMDM containing 5% human AB serum and 9.5 to 10 IU/ml IL-2. Half of the culture medium was replaced with fresh IL-2-containing medium on days 3 and 7. After approximately eleven days of culture, CD4+ T cells were isolated by negative selection with the EasySep CD4+ T cell isolation kit. Ficoll-Paque Plus gradient centrifugation was used to isolate PBMCs from whole blood, and the isolated PBMCs were then either used fresh or cryopreserved at -140C. In general, triplicate wells were set up for every culture condition.

What the research found in general, with its limitations: Only a relatively small number of convalescent patients were included in the study, and early timepoints following natural infection were not analyzed. Of the vaccine-specific clones found in convalescent patients, nearly all (304 of 307) were mono-reactive for SARS-CoV-2 spike instead of being cross-reactive with common cold coronaviruses. Although the median number of SARS-CoV-2-reactive clonotypes went up from fewer than 25 after infection to 35 to 40 after vaccination, the increase was not significant. In convalescent patients, a median 86.3% of post-vaccine SARS-CoV-2-reactive clones were detected only after vaccination, suggesting vaccine-specific priming.

The protocol used for the library was PCR. At the Johns Hopkins FTIC core, DNA from the cultured CD4+ T cells underwent TCR sequencing with the Oncomine TCR Beta short-read assay. Genomic DNA was extracted from the cultured CD4+ T cells with the QIAamp micro DNA kit. Oncomine TCR Beta libraries from cultured CD4+ T cells were pooled using unique dual indexes and sequenced on an Illumina iSeq 100. Turning to the authors' computational methods: Non-productive sequences were filtered out, and CDR3s that did not start with C, did not end with F or W, or were shorter than 7 amino acids were discarded. The MANAFEST web application was used to identify antigen-specific clonotypes by comparing peptide-stimulated wells against reference wells and other culture wells. To be called positive, a clone needed an FDR below 0.05, an odds ratio above 5, and a productive frequency above 0.1% in at least two of three replicate wells. A clonotype counted as cross-reactive if it showed significant expansion both in the SARS-CoV-2 spike wells and in at least one common cold coronavirus spike condition. Using R version 3.6.1, CDR3 homology was evaluated through Levenshtein distances (stringdist) along with unrooted phylogenetic trees (ape). TCRdb trimmed public reads at Q25 via fastp, called clones via MiXCR and kept in-frame beta chains. Under each unique CDR3 protein, matching rows form one entry showing the most common genes and DNA. The V and J calls were determined by TCRdb, not by the authors. In this sample the table shows under 20,000 distinct CDR3 sequences, over 35% of which occur a single time. The leading ten clones occupy roughly 17% of the sample.

This clonotype came up once. Its antigen remains undetermined. It has no much larger one-base neighbor in the sample; base qualities were not kept. A lone read is weak support. V is shortened by 0 bases, J by 10 bases, and the region joining them spans 15 bases. CDR1 and CDR2, looked up from the germline V gene, are MGHRA and YSYEKL. Taken from cysteine to phenylalanine, the CDR3 has 14 residues. This entry keeps only the CDR3 DNA: 42 bases, framed from base 1. The receptor's source is a human donor who had recovered from COVID-19. Recombination connected TRBV4-1 to TRBJ1-1, and possibly TRBD1, on 6 matching bases. The source material was CD4+ T cells from blood, cultured in vitro, sampled about 7 months after SARS-CoV-2 vaccination. The CDR3 in this case is CASSQDRGAGRAFF. Read as DNA, the sequence is TGCGCCAGCAGCCAAGATAGGGGGGCAGGGCGAGCTTTCTTT.